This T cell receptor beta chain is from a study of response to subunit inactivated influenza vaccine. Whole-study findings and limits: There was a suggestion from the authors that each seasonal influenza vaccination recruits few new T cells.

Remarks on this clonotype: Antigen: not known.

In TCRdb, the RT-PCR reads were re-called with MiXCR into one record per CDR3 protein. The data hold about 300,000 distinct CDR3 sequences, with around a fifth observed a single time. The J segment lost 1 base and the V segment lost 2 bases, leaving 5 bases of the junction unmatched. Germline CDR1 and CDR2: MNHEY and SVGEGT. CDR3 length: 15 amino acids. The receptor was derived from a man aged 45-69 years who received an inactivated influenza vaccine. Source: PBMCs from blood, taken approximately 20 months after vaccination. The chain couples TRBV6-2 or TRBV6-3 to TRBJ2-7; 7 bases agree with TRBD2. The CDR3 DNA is TGTGCCAGCAGTTACGTGGCTAGCGGTTCCTACGAGCAGTACTTC. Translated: CASSYVASGSYEQYF.